This record looks at one T cell receptor (beta chain) sequence and its context. This CDR3 spans 13 amino acids. Unmatched junction bases numbered 8, after V lost 8 bases and J lost 6 bases. CDR1 and CDR2 (germline): LNHDA, SQIVND (reference sequence). This specimen comes from a study of blood T cell repertoires in COVID-19. This table comes from immunoSEQ multiplex PCR, and its TCRdb copy is limited to in-frame clones, with some not included. The table shows some 110,000 clones, with 90% to 95% occurring only once. Sequencing was done on a sample of peripheral blood. The chain is built from TRBV19 and TRBJ2-7; 9 bases align to TRBD2. The receptor was isolated from a human donor in a cohort sampled during active COVID-19. The CDR3 here is CASRSGSSGEQYF. The CDR3 DNA follows: TGTGCCAGTCGTAGCGGGAGTTCCGGCGAGCAGTACTTC.